Listed below are T cell receptor beta chains from one sample, sequenced in a study of metastatic and nonmetastatic thyroid tumors. TCRdb re-analyzed the PCR reads through MiXCR. The sample has about 34,000 clones; roughly 15% are singletons. Sequencing input: blood. The receptors here all came from a female donor with papillary thyroid cancer or a benign thyroid nodule (not recorded which). Some clones in this sample may be carry-over from other donors' samples. CDR3s include the opening cysteine and the closing phenylalanine or tryptophan. The D gene is left open where the match is weak. Size values are once, few and many counts, or a class for expanded clones, and some rows have none.

J	D	size	V	CDR3	DNA
TRBJ2-3	.	many	TRBV7-9	CASSLGSTDTQYF	TGTGCCAGCAGCTTAGGCAGCACAGATACGCAGTATTTT
TRBJ2-5	TRBD2	.	TRBV2	CASLGLAVQETQYF	TGTGCCAGCCTCGGACTAGCGGTACAAGAGACCCAGTACTTC
TRBJ1-4	.	many	TRBV29-1	CSEGRRGEKLFF	TGCAGCGAGGGGCGTAGGGGGGAAAAACTGTTTTTT
TRBJ2-4	.	.	TRBV10-3	CAISEPGVGKIQYF	TGTGCCATCAGTGAGCCGGGAGTGGGGAAAATTCAGTACTTC
TRBJ2-7	TRBD2	medium-sized	TRBV6-1	CASSPASGSPNEQYF	TGTGCCAGCAGCCCTGCCAGCGGGAGTCCAAACGAGCAGTACTTC
TRBJ2-1	TRBD2	many	TRBV6-2/TRBV6-3	CASSYSGLAGGGNEQFF	TGTGCCAGCAGTTATTCGGGACTAGCGGGAGGAGGTAATGAGCAGTTCTTC
TRBJ1-1	.	many	TRBV18	CASSIRLNTEAFF	TGTGCCAGCTCCATAAGACTAAACACTGAAGCTTTCTTT
TRBJ1-2	TRBD1	many	TRBV19	CATGRTGDYGYTF	TGTGCCACAGGCCGGACAGGGGACTATGGCTACACCTTC
TRBJ1-2	TRBD1	.	TRBV20-1	CSARGRGQGLIYYVYTF	TGCAGTGCTAGAGGGCGGGGACAGGGCCTCATCTACTATGTCTACACCTTC
TRBJ2-3	.	.	TRBV2	CASSGLRAADTQYF	TGTGCCAGCAGTGGGTTGAGGGCTGCAGATACGCAGTATTTT
TRBJ2-5	TRBD1	many	TRBV18	CASSPPRTGFRQETQYF	TGTGCCAGCTCACCACCGAGGACAGGGTTTCGTCAAGAGACCCAGTACTTC
TRBJ1-5	TRBD1	many	TRBV18	CASSPPGQVGSNQPQHF	TGTGCCAGCTCACCACCTGGACAGGTAGGATCCAATCAGCCCCAGCATTTT
TRBJ2-3	.	many	TRBV7-9	CASSPDWGDTQYF	TGTGCCAGCAGCCCAGACTGGGGGGATACGCAGTATTTT
TRBJ1-4	TRBD1	many	TRBV7-2	CASSLNRGRLEKLFF	TGTGCCAGCAGTTTAAACAGGGGAAGGTTGGAAAAACTGTTTTTT
TRBJ2-2	TRBD1	many	TRBV12-3/TRBV12-4	CASSLTGRGRDTGELFF	TGTGCCAGCAGTTTAACCGGCAGGGGGCGGGACACCGGGGAGCTGTTTTTT
TRBJ2-7	.	.	TRBV7-8	CASSLTEGRVFPYF	TGTGCCAGCAGCCTGACAGAGGGCCGTGTCTTTCCGTACTTC
TRBJ1-5	.	many	TRBV7-3	CASSPGIWGNQPQHF	TGTGCCAGCAGCCCAGGGATCTGGGGCAATCAGCCCCAGCATTTT
TRBJ1-1	.	many	TRBV28	CASRPHLGRTEAFF	TGTGCCAGCAGACCCCACCTTGGGAGGACTGAAGCTTTCTTT
TRBJ1-2	.	many	TRBV6-1	CASGHPNYGYTF	TGTGCCAGCGGGCACCCGAACTATGGCTACACCTTC
TRBJ2-7	.	medium-sized	TRBV28	CASSNEELNRDLFAYEQYF	TGTGCCAGCAGTAATGAAGAACTTAACAGGGACCTTTTTGCCTACGAGCAGTACTTC
TRBJ1-5	.	many	TRBV2	CASRGNGGQNQPQHF	TGTGCCAGCCGAGGTAACGGGGGCCAAAATCAGCCCCAGCATTTT
TRBJ2-7	TRBD2	many	TRBV9	CASSPGGAGVGEQYF	TGTGCCAGCAGCCCCGGGGGAGCGGGAGTAGGCGAGCAGTACTTC
TRBJ2-1	.	many	TRBV29-1	CSTLHNEQFF	TGCAGCACACTTCACAATGAGCAGTTCTTC
TRBJ2-1	.	.	TRBV28	CASSPGGIRMSEQFF	TGTGCCAGCAGTCCTGGGGGTATCAGAATGAGTGAGCAGTTCTTC
TRBJ2-3	.	many	TRBV12-3/TRBV12-4	CASSPGALVDTQYF	TGTGCCAGCAGCCCCGGAGCTTTGGTAGATACGCAGTATTTT
TRBJ2-2	.	many	TRBV13	CASILGGGKGTGELFF	TGTGCCAGCATCTTGGGGGGGGGCAAAGGTACCGGGGAGCTGTTTTTT
TRBJ2-6	TRBD1	many	TRBV19	CASSTRGSGANVLTF	TGTGCCAGTAGTACCAGGGGGTCTGGGGCCAACGTCCTGACTTTC
TRBJ1-2	.	.	TRBV9	CASSRTPPSYGYTF	TGTGCCAGCAGCAGGACACCGCCCTCCTATGGCTACACCTTC
TRBJ2-7	.	.	TRBV11-3	CASSPGGPADHEQYF	TGTGCCAGCAGCCCTGGGGGTCCGGCCGACCACGAGCAGTACTTC
TRBJ1-1	.	many	TRBV19	CASSMTETTEAFF	TGTGCCAGTAGTATGACAGAAACCACTGAAGCTTTCTTT
TRBJ2-2	TRBD2	many	TRBV11-1	CASSLAAGLAGGELFF	TGTGCCAGCAGCTTAGCGGCGGGACTAGCTGGCGGGGAGCTGTTTTTT
TRBJ2-7	.	few	TRBV7-6	CASSLVLGEQYF	TGTGCCAGCAGCTTAGTTCTTGGGGAGCAGTACTTC
TRBJ2-6	TRBD2	many	TRBV4-1	CASSQDLGGAGANVLTF	TGCGCCAGCAGCCAAGATCTGGGAGGGGCTGGGGCCAACGTCCTGACTTTC
TRBJ2-1	TRBD2	few	TRBV28	CASMGEGTSGMAKRGEQFF	TGTGCCAGCATGGGGGAGGGAACTAGCGGGATGGCCAAGCGTGGTGAGCAGTTCTTC
TRBJ2-3	.	many	TRBV5-1	CASSSQGGSSTDTQYF	TGCGCCAGCAGCTCCCAGGGCGGATCTAGCACAGATACGCAGTATTTT
TRBJ2-3	.	many	TRBV12-3/TRBV12-4	CASSKTSLGTQYF	TGTGCCAGCAGCAAGACTAGTCTGGGTACGCAGTATTTT
TRBJ2-6	.	.	TRBV9	CAGSAPGHRSGANVLTF	TGTGCCGGCAGCGCGCCGGGACACCGCTCTGGGGCCAACGTCCTTACTTTC
TRBJ2-7	.	.	TRBV7-8	CASSLSVQVVYEQYF	TGTGCCAGCAGCTTATCCGTTCAGGTGGTGTACGAGCAGTACTTC
TRBJ2-5	TRBD2	many	TRBV5-6	CASSSSSGRWRETQYF	TGTGCCAGCAGCTCAAGTAGCGGGAGATGGAGGGAGACCCAGTACTTC
TRBJ1-3	TRBD1	.	TRBV20-1	CSASQGVGNTIYF	TGCAGTGCTAGTCAGGGGGTCGGAAACACCATATATTTT
TRBJ2-3	.	once	TRBV20-1	CSAGWGPTTSTDTQYF	TGCAGTGCTGGTTGGGGACCAACGACTAGCACAGATACGCAGTATTTT
TRBJ2-3	TRBD1	.	TRBV9	CARCHPRDRASDTQYF	TGTGCCAGGTGCCACCCTCGGGACAGGGCTTCAGATACGCAGTATTTT
TRBJ1-2	.	many	TRBV6-1	CASSDQPYGYTF	TGTGCCAGCAGTGATCAACCTTATGGCTACACCTTC
TRBJ1-4	.	few	TRBV25-1	CASSERSRWGPEKLFF	TGTGCCAGCAGTGAAAGGAGCAGGTGGGGCCCAGAAAAACTGTTTTTT
TRBJ2-7	.	many	TRBV28	CATRQASYEQYF	TGTGCCACCCGACAGGCTTCCTACGAGCAGTACTTC
TRBJ2-4	TRBD2	many	TRBV28	CASSPPGGNIQYF	TGTGCCAGCAGTCCCCCGGGGGGGAACATTCAGTACTTC
TRBJ2-7	.	.	TRBV28	CASSFYREAYF	TGTGCCAGCAGCTTTTATCGTGAGGCGTACTTC
TRBJ2-1	TRBD2	many	TRBV4-1	CASSLTGTSGRVGEQFF	TGCGCCAGCAGCCTAACCGGGACTAGCGGGAGGGTGGGTGAGCAGTTCTTC
TRBJ2-1	.	many	TRBV30	CAWSRRDSYNEQFF	TGTGCCTGGAGTCGGCGGGATTCATACAATGAGCAGTTCTTC
TRBJ2-1	TRBD2	many	TRBV6-5	CASPRGLAGRTSSYNEQFF	TGTGCCAGCCCTCGGGGACTAGCGGGGAGAACGAGCTCCTACAATGAGCAGTTCTTC
TRBJ2-7	.	medium-sized	TRBV28	CASSLKPLGVNYEQYF	TGTGCCAGCAGTTTAAAACCGCTCGGCGTTAACTACGAGCAGTACTTC
TRBJ2-1	TRBD1	many	TRBV6-1	CASSPRTGGGNEQFF	TGTGCCAGCAGTCCCCGGACAGGGGGGGGTAATGAGCAGTTCTTC
TRBJ2-5	.	.	TRBV10-1	CASSESPSYQETQYF	TGCGCCAGCAGTGAGTCACCGTCCTACCAAGAGACCCAGTACTTC
TRBJ2-7	.	.	TRBV11-3	CASSGGVQGRYEQYF	TGTGCCAGCAGCGGAGGGGTGCAGGGACGCTACGAGCAGTACTTC
TRBJ1-2	TRBD1	few	TRBV19	CASSSPGGYGYTF	TGTGCCAGTAGTTCGCCAGGGGGCTATGGCTACACCTTC
TRBJ2-6	.	many	TRBV6-1	CASLESRVSSGANVLTF	TGTGCCAGCTTGGAGAGTAGAGTTAGCTCTGGGGCCAACGTCCTGACTTTC
TRBJ2-5	.	many	TRBV25-1	CASIQQETQYF	TGTGCCAGCATACAGCAAGAGACCCAGTACTTC
TRBJ2-3	.	many	TRBV10-1	CASSESGGIGTDTQYF	TGCGCCAGCAGTGAGTCTGGGGGAATCGGCACAGATACGCAGTATTTT
TRBJ2-1	.	many	TRBV12-3/TRBV12-4	CASRPAGRDEQFF	TGTGCCAGCAGGCCAGCGGGCAGGGATGAGCAGTTCTTC
TRBJ1-2	.	.	TRBV6-1	CASSEGDVNCYTF	TGTGCCAGCAGTGAAGGCGACGTCAATTGCTACACCTTC